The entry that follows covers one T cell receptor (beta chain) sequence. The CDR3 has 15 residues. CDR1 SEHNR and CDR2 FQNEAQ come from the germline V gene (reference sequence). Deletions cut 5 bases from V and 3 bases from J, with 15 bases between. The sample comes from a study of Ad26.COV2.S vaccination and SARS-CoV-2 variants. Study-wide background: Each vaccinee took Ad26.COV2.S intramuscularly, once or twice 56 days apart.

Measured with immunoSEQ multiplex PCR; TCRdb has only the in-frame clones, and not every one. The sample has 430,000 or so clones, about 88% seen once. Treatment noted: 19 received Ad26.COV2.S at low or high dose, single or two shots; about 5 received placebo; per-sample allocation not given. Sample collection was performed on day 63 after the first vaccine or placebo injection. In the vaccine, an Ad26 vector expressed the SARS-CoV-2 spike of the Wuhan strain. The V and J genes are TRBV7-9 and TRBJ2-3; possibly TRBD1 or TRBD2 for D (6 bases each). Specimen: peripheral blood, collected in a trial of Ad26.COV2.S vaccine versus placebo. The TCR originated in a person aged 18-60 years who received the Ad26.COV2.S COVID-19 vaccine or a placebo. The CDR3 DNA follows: TGTGCCAGCAGCCCACGGGGGCTGGGGACAGATACGCAGTATTTT. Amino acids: CASSPRGLGTDTQYF.